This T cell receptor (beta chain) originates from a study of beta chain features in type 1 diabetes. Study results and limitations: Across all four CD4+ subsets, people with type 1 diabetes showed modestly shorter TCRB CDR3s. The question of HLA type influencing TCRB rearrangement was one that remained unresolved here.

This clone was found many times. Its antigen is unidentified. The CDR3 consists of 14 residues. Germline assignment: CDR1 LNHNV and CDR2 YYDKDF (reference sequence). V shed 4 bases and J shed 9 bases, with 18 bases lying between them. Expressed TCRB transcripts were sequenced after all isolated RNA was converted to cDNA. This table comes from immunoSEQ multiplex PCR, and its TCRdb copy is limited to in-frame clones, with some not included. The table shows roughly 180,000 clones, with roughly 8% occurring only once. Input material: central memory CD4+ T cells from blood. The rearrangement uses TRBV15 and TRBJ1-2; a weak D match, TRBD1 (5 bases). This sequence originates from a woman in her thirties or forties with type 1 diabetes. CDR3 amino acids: CATSTYRGLHRYTF. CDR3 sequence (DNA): TGTGCCACCAGCACCTACCGGGGACTTCATCGCTACACCTTC.